Listed here are 27 T cell receptor beta chains from one sample, sequenced in a study of tumor-infiltrating lymphocytes in primary liver carcinoma. Synthesis of TCR beta cDNA was carried out from approximately 500 ng total RNA with a constant-region primer. Construction of TCR beta libraries relied on three successive nested multiplex PCR rounds employing slightly modified ARM-PCR. Both of the initial two PCR rounds ran for about 9 cycles and employed TRBV1-TRBV30 forward primers alongside a C-beta reverse primer. TCRdb analysed the multiplex PCR reads with MiXCR anew, one entry per CDR3 protein. The sample lists fewer than 80,000 distinct CDR3 sequences, roughly 69% occurring once. Between roughly 20 and 30 mg of unsorted bulk tissue served as the source from which RNA and DNA were co-extracted. The sequenced sample consisted of tumor-adjacent normal liver tissue. These receptors came from a man aged 40-49 years with primary liver carcinoma and hepatitis B virus infection.

As concerns this clonotype: A read error is likely, as this CDR3 ends without the conserved phenylalanine or tryptophan. Because the CDR3's place on the DNA is in doubt, the DNA is left out and the CDR3 is given as listed by TCRdb. The chain links TRBV6-1 to TRBJ2-5; TRBD2 is the table's D call, not checked against the DNA. Germline V CDR1 and CDR2: MNHNS, SASEGT. Both ends counted, the CDR3 spans 13 residues. The CDR3 region is CASSEGTSGTLYL.

The CDR3 nucleotides are TGTGCCAGCAGCCCAGGACTAGTGGGAGAAGATACGCAGTATTTT. This gives the protein CASSPGLVGEDTQYF. The rearrangement joins TRBV5-5 to TRBJ2-3; TRBD2 aligns across 7 bases. Germline trimming cut 4 bases from V and 5 bases from J; bases unmatched to any gene: 10. From germline, CDR1 is SGHKS and CDR2 YYEKEE (reference sequence). This CDR3 has 15 amino acids. The complete variable domain, with remaining parts taken from reference TRBV5-5 and TRBJ2-3, reads DAGVTQSPTHLIKTRGQQVTLRCSPISGHKSVSWYQQVLGQGPQFIFQYYEKEERGRGNFPDRFSARQFPNYSSELNVNALLLGDSALYLCASSPGLVGEDTQYFGPGTRLTVL.

The chain combines TRBV6-1 with TRBJ2-7, with D possibly being TRBD1 or TRBD2 (5 bases each). CDR3 length equals 16 residues. Trimming cost V 7 bases and J 3 bases, with 22 bases left between them. Germline V gene data show CDR1 as MNHNS and CDR2 as SASEGT. CDR3 in amino acids: CASMSSGTPANYEQYF. CDR3 sequence (DNA): TGTGCCAGCATGTCCTCCGGGACCCCCGCCAACTACGAGCAGTACTTC.

Notes on this clonotype: Its ends do not fully match the called genes, so a read error is possible. The V gene is TRBV5-4, the J gene TRBJ2-6, with TRBD2 as a possible D gene (6 bases). Germline V gives CDR1 SGHNT, CDR2 YYREEE (reference sequence). The CDR3 sequence is 15 residues long. The CDR3 region is CASSLALAGPNVLTF. CDR3 in DNA: TGTGCCAGCAGCCTTGCACTAGCTGGGCCCAACGTCCTGACTTTC.

The sample holds one count of this clonotype. Likely a read error: the CDR3 ends without its conserved phenylalanine or tryptophan. V gene TRBV6-6 combines with J gene TRBJ2-1, with TRBD2 as a possible D gene (7 bases). The V gene's germline CDR1 is MNHNY and CDR2 SVGAGI (reference sequence). This CDR3 has 15 residues. The CDR3, as DNA: TGTGTCAGCACTCCCAGGGGAGGGAGGGGCAATGAGCAGTTCTTA. Residues: CVSTPRGGRGNEQFL.

Comment on this clonotype: An end of the junction differs from the germline gene, which may be a read error. This chain links TRBV5-5 with TRBJ2-3; 9 bases align to TRBD1. The CDR3 covers 14 residues. CDR1 SGHKS and CDR2 YYEKEE come from the germline V gene (reference sequence). CDR3 in DNA: TGTGTCAGCAGCTACGACAGGGGGTCAGATACGCAGTATTTT. Amino acids: CVSSYDRGSDTQYF.

A word on this clonotype: A single base separates this from a much larger clone, so it may be a read error. The J gene is TRBJ2-3, the V gene TRBV11-2, with 8 bases that match TRBD1. CDR3 length: 15 amino acids. J gave up 1 base and V 8 bases, and 8 bases lay outside the gene matches. CDR1 and CDR2 (germline): SGHAT, FQNNGV. As DNA, the CDR3 is TGTGCCAGCTACTTAGAGACAGGGGGCACAGATACGCAGTATTTT. This translates into CASYLETGGTDTQYF.

The chain employs TRBV6-2 or TRBV6-3 and TRBJ1-5; D perhaps matches TRBD1 (5 bases). Per the germline V gene, CDR1 is MNHEY and CDR2 is SVGEGT. The CDR3 runs to 15 residues. With 8 bases removed from V and 3 bases from J, the gap between germline ends came to 17 bases. The CDR3 spells CASGSRVEVNQPQHF. CDR3 bases: TGTGCCAGCGGTTCCAGGGTAGAGGTCAATCAGCCCCAGCATTTT.

This clonotype was seen only a few times. Possible read error: a much larger clone is one base away. The CDR3 protein is CASSSTGGGYEELFF. The CDR3 coding sequence is TGTGCCAGCAGCTCGACAGGGGGCGGTTATGAAGAACTGTTTTTT. The chain employs TRBV5-5 and TRBJ1-4; 10 bases line up with TRBD1. CDR3 length equals 15 residues. Germline loops: CDR1 SGHKS, CDR2 YYEKEE (reference sequence).

A remark on this clonotype: Its ends do not fully match the called genes, so a read error is possible. The chain is built from TRBV11-2 and TRBJ2-7; D possibly corresponds to TRBD1 (5 bases). CDR1 SGHAT and CDR2 FQNNGV come from the germline V gene. This CDR3 region has 13 residues. CDR3 residues: CANSLDSTCEQYF. The CDR3 coding sequence is TGTGCCAACAGCCTCGACAGCACCTGCGAGCAGTACTTC. Based on the CDR3 plus reference TRBV11-2 and TRBJ2-7, the full variable domain is EAGVAQSPRYKIIEKRQSVAFWCNPISGHATLYWYQQILGQGPKLLIQFQNNGVVDDSQLPKDRFSAERLKGVDSTLKIQPAKLEDSAVYLCANSLDSTCEQYFGPGTRLTVT.

Comments on this clonotype: One end of the junction fails to match germline, which may point to a read error. This sequence joins TRBV6-1 and TRBJ2-7, with a weak D call TRBD1 (6 bases). Germline V CDR1 and CDR2: MNHNS, SASEGT. The CDR3 length is 13 residues. The CDR3, as DNA: TGTGCCAGCAAATCCGGACAGCAATACGAACAGTACTTC. Translating gives CASKSGQQYEQYF.

About this clonotype: A much larger clone sits a single nucleotide away, making a read error possible. The V call is TRBV29-1, the J call TRBJ1-1; 8 nucleotides match TRBD1. With 7 bases clipped from V and 0 bases from J, the junction kept 10 bases outside the gene matches. Germline-derived CDR1 and CDR2 are SQVTM and ANQGSEA. The CDR3 loop spans 15 amino acids. The CDR3 DNA reads TGCAGCGGGTCAGGGGGCTTGGGAATGAACACTGAAGCTTTCTTT. Translated: CSGSGGLGMNTEAFF.

As concerns this clonotype: The germline gene is not matched at one end of the junction; a read error may be the cause. The chain links TRBV6-1 to TRBJ1-5; D is unclear. This CDR3 has 15 amino acids. In germline, CDR1 is MNHNS, CDR2 SASEGT. The CDR3 DNA reads as TGTACCAGCAGTGAAATCTCCTATAGTATTCAGCCCCAGCATTTT. It codes for CTSSEISYSIQPQHF.

With respect to this clonotype: An end of the junction does not agree with germline; a read error may underlie this. The chain has TRBV10-1 and TRBJ2-3; D might be TRBD2 (5 bases). Per germline, CDR1 WNHNN and CDR2 SYGVQD (reference sequence). The CDR3 spans 15 residues. The CDR3 loop reads CATSDEGKQHDTQYF. CDR3 bases: TGCGCCACCAGTGACGAGGGTAAACAGCACGATACACAGTATTTT.

On this clonotype itself: The final CDR3 position lacks the conserved phenylalanine or tryptophan, pointing to a likely read error. The chain joins TRBV4-2 to TRBJ2-3, with 11 bases matching TRBD2. Germline V lookup: CDR1 LGHNA, CDR2 YNFKEQ. This CDR3 has 16 residues. CDR3 DNA sequence: TGTGCCAGCAGCCAAGATCTAGCGGGAGGCACGGATACGCAGTATTTA. Translating it yields CASSQDLAGGTDTQYL.

Concerning this clonotype itself: This could be a read error, since a much larger clone is one nucleotide away. The chain combines TRBV7-9 with TRBJ2-4; tentative D call: TRBD2 (5 bases). Germline loops: CDR1 SEHNR, CDR2 FQNEAQ (reference sequence). This CDR3 contains 15 residues. CDR3 nucleotide sequence: TGTGCCAGCAGCTTACGAGGGTGGGCCAACAACATTCAGTACTTC. Its protein product is CASSLRGWANNIQYF.

Note on this clonotype: A read error may produce the germline difference seen at one junction end. This chain connects TRBV4-2 to TRBJ2-1, with D perhaps matching TRBD2 (5 bases). The CDR3 covers 14 residues. From germline, CDR1 is LGHNA and CDR2 YNFKEQ. As DNA, the CDR3 is TGTGCCAGCCGCCAAGAACTAGAAACGAATGGGCAGTTCTTC. This translates into CASRQELETNGQFF.

In its sample, this clonotype was seen once. No conserved phenylalanine or tryptophan is present at the end of the CDR3, so a read error is the likely explanation. CDR3 DNA sequence: TGCAGCGTTTCCTACGGCGGCTCTGGCGGGCAGTACTCC. Translating it yields CSVSYGGSGGQYS. The V call is TRBV29-1, the J call TRBJ2-7; no reliable D call. The V gene's germline CDR1 is SQVTM and CDR2 ANQGSEA. This CDR3 has 13 residues. Trimming shortened V by 5 bases and J by 9 bases, and 20 bases separated the two germline ends.

Concerning this clonotype itself: Mismatch with germline at one junction end may stem from a read error. The chain uses TRBV29-1 and TRBJ2-7; possible D gene TRBD2, 5 bases. CDR1 and CDR2 (germline): SQVTM, ANQGSEA. The CDR3 totals 12 residues. CDR3 in amino acids: CSVTSSSYDQYF. For the CDR3, the DNA is TGTAGCGTGACTTCATCCTCCTACGACCAGTACTTC.

Points on this clonotype: A read error may explain this, as a much larger clone is one base away. The chain carries TRBV4-3 and TRBJ2-1, with D possibly being TRBD2 (6 bases). From germline, CDR1 is LGHNA and CDR2 YSLEER. The CDR3 has 16 residues. The CDR3 nucleotides are TGCGCCAGCAACCAAGATAGGAGCGGGTTTCACAATGAGCAGTTCTTC. Translating it yields CASNQDRSGFHNEQFF.

A word on this clonotype: Compared with germline, one end of the junction differs, possibly owing to a read error. This chain links TRBV4-2 with TRBJ2-5; TRBD2 matches at 7 bases. The CDR3 runs 16 residues. Germline CDR1 is LGHNA and CDR2 is YNFKEQ. The CDR3: CASSQGLVGGKETQYF. CDR3 DNA: TGTGCCAGCAGCCAAGGTTTGGTGGGAGGGAAAGAGACTCAGTACTTC.

This chain connects TRBV6-1 to TRBJ2-2, with a possible D match to TRBD2 (6 bases). Deletions cut 1 base from V and 12 bases from J, with 15 bases between. The V gene's germline CDR1 is MNHNS and CDR2 SASEGT. CDR3 length: 14 residues. The DNA of the CDR3 is TGTGCCAGCAGTGAAGGGGCGGGGCTAGGAAAGCTGTTTTTT. Residues: CASSEGAGLGKLFF.

Concerning this clonotype: It is likely a read error, because the conserved phenylalanine at the end of the CDR3 is missing. The chain has TRBV5-1 and TRBJ2-7, with D perhaps TRBD1 (7 bases). CDR3 size: 18 residues. The germline V gene encodes CDR1 SGHRS and CDR2 YFSETQ. The ends were cut back, 0 bases at V and 1 base at J, with 20 bases in the middle. The chain's CDR3 is CASSLVSGGAGQSYEQYS. DNA for the CDR3: TGCGCCAGCAGCTTGGTTAGCGGTGGCGCGGGACAGTCCTACGAGCAGTACTCC.

Concerning this clonotype itself: A read error may produce the germline difference seen at one junction end. The V and J genes are TRBV4-2 and TRBJ2-2; 10 bases agree with TRBD2. Per germline, CDR1 LGHNA and CDR2 YNFKEQ. CDR3 length: 16 residues. CDR3 nucleotides: TGTGGCAGCAGCCAAGGACTAGCGGTGAACACCTGGGAGCTGTTTTTT. Residues: CGSSQGLAVNTWELFF.

The sample holds a few counts of this clonotype. V is TRBV6-1 and J is TRBJ1-2, with TRBD1 identical over 7 bases. Germline V gives CDR1 MNHNS, CDR2 SASEGT. The CDR3 is made up of 13 amino acids. Trimming at V came to 5 bases and at J to 5 bases, leaving 5 bases not matched to a gene. CDR3 sequence: CASSMGQSYGYTF. CDR3 nucleotides: TGTGCCAGCAGTATGGGACAGTCATATGGCTACACCTTC.

As concerns this clonotype: A read error may produce the germline difference seen at one junction end. The chain recombines TRBV28 with TRBJ2-2; TRBD2 aligns across 8 bases. Germline V CDR1 and CDR2: MDHEN, SYDVKM. The CDR3 has 14 residues. CDR3 residues: CVGSVTSATGELFF. CDR3 in DNA: TGTGTCGGCAGTGTGACTAGCGCGACCGGGGAACTGTTTTTT.

As to this clonotype: This may be a read error: a much more frequent sequence differs by one nucleotide. V and J are TRBV11-2 and TRBJ2-2; 8 nucleotides align to TRBD2. Germline lookup yields CDR1 SGHAT and CDR2 FQNNGV. This CDR3 region has 15 residues. The CDR3 sequence: CASSYGGGNVGKLFF. The CDR3, as DNA: TGTGCCAGCAGCTACGGGGGGGGGAATGTCGGGAAGCTGTTTTTT.